The source of this T cell receptor (beta chain) is a study of shared clonotypes between healthy human individuals. Study results and caveats: Inspection by rarefaction showed sorted-subset sequencing to be incomplete despite large depth. Sampling covered blood only; tissue repertoires likely differ. A limitation of the genetic and exposure-history diversity represented arose from few donors.

From CD4+ cells came CD45RA+ naive and CD45RA-negative memory subsets. V lost 7 bases and J lost 7, with 16 bases in between. The CDR3 has 13 amino acids. CDR1 and CDR2 (germline): MRHNA, SNTAGT. TCRdb keeps only in-frame clones here, not all; method: immunoSEQ multiplex PCR. The table records a few million clones, 90% to 95% of them present only once. Notes on this clone: Its antigen remains unidentified.

The chain is built from TRBV6-4 and TRBJ1-2; no definite D call. The sample consisted of naive CD4+ T cells sorted from blood. Subset in this sample: CD45RA+ positively selected. The TCR was taken from a man between 18 and 29 years old in good health. The CDR3 DNA is TGTGCCAGCACCAGGATAGGAAGTGGTGGCTACACCTTC. Its translation: CASTRIGSGGYTF.